The 12 T cell receptor beta chains in this list originate from one sample, sequenced in a study of T cells expressing NK-cell markers. Following a re-call of the 5' RACE reads, TCRdb has one entry per CDR3 protein and lacks DNA. The sample spans roughly 430,000 distinct CDR3 sequences; the ten largest clones claim 7.3%. The sample consisted of blood T cells: a sorted CD56 or NKG2C T cell subset, CD4+ or CD8+ T cells, or bulk PBMC T cells (not recorded which). The receptors were sampled from a woman aged 18 to 69 in good health.

This chain joins TRBV7-7 and TRBJ2-5. The CDR3 is made up of 14 amino acids. Germline CDR1 and CDR2: SSHAT and FNYEAQ (reference sequence). CDR3 loop: CASSQARSQETQYF.

The chain couples TRBV6-6 to TRBJ2-1; TCRdb reports TRBD1, a call that lacks DNA to check it against. The germline gives CDR1 MNHNY, CDR2 SVGAGI (reference sequence). CDR3 length equals 13 residues. The CDR3 protein is CASIYGWGSEQFF.

V gene TRBV5-6 combines with J gene TRBJ1-2; TCRdb returns TRBD1, unconfirmable since there is no DNA. Germline V gives CDR1 SGHDT, CDR2 YYEEEE. The CDR3 covers 14 residues. The CDR3 is CASSHGRGNYGYTF.

The V gene is TRBV20-1, the J gene TRBJ1-2. The CDR3 extends over 14 amino acids. Germline V gene sequence: CDR1 DFQATT, CDR2 SNEGSKA (reference sequence). This chain's CDR3 is CSARDASNSYGYTF.

The V and J genes are TRBV5-1 and TRBJ2-7; checking the TCRdb D call of TRBD2 is not possible without DNA. The CDR3 length is 14 residues. Germline CDR1 is SGHRS and CDR2 is YFSETQ. Here the CDR3 reads CASSQVAGGDEQYF.

The chain uses TRBV6-1 and TRBJ1-2; the D call from TCRdb, TRBD1, cannot be confirmed without DNA. The V gene's germline CDR1 is MNHNS and CDR2 SASEGT. This CDR3 has 15 amino acids. The chain's CDR3 is CASTLREAGFYGYTF.

The V and J genes are TRBV11-2 and TRBJ1-2; the D call of TRBD1 rests on TCRdb alone, since no DNA is present to check it. This CDR3 comprises 16 residues. Germline CDR1 reads SGHAT; CDR2 reads FQNNGV. The CDR3 sequence: CASSSETGQGPFGYTF.

The chain has TRBV19 and TRBJ2-1; TCRdb reports TRBD2, a call that lacks DNA to check it against. CDR3 length equals 15 residues. Germline CDR1 LNHDA, CDR2 SQIVND (reference sequence). The CDR3 loop is CASSSGTTRENEQFF.

V and J are TRBV5-4 and TRBJ1-2; TCRdb calls TRBD1, which cannot be checked without DNA. Germline V lookup: CDR1 SGHNT, CDR2 YYREEE (reference sequence). The CDR3 extends over 14 amino acids. The CDR3 sequence is CASSTTGTNYGYTF.

The V call is TRBV9, the J call TRBJ2-1; TCRdb designates TRBD2, a call that cannot be tested without DNA. CDR3 size: 12 residues. Germline V gene sequence: CDR1 SGDLS, CDR2 YYNGEE. This CDR3 is CASSATSGEQFF.

This chain joins TRBV4-3 and TRBJ1-5. The CDR3 contains 16 residues. CDR1 is LGHNA, CDR2 YSLEER, per germline. CDR3 region: CASSQELANSNQPQHF.

The J gene is TRBJ2-7, the V gene TRBV29-1; TCRdb reports TRBD1, a call that lacks DNA to check it against. Germline loops: CDR1 SQVTM, CDR2 ANQGSEA. This CDR3 is built from 16 residues. This CDR3 is CSVQPNGDSTTYEQYF.